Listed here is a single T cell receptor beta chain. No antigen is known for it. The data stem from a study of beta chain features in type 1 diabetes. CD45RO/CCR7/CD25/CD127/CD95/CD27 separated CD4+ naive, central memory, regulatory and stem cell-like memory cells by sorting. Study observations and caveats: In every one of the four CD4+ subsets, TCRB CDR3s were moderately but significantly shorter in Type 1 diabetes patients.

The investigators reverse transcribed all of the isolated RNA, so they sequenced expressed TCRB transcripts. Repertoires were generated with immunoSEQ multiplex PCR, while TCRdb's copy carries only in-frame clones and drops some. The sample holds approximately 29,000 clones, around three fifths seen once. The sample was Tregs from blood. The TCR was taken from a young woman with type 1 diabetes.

The CDR3 region has the DNA TGTGCCAGCTCACCGGGACTGGAAGCCTACGAGCAGTACTTC. Its translation is CASSPGLEAYEQYF. The rearrangement links TRBV18 to TRBJ2-7; weak D call: TRBD2 (6 bases). CDR1 and CDR2 (germline): KGHSH, LQKENI. The CDR3 has 14 amino acids. Deletions cut 3 bases from V and 2 bases from J, with 11 bases between.